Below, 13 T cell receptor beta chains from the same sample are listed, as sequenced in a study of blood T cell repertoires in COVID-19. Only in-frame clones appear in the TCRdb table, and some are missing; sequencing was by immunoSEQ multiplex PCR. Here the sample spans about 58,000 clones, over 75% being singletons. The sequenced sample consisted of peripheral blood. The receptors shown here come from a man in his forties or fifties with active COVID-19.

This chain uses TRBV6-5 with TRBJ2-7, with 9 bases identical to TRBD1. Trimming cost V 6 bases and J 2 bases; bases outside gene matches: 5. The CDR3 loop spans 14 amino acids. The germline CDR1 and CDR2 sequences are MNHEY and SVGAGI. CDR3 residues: CASRVDRGTYEQYF. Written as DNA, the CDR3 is TGTGCCAGCAGGGTGGACAGGGGCACCTACGAGCAGTACTTC.

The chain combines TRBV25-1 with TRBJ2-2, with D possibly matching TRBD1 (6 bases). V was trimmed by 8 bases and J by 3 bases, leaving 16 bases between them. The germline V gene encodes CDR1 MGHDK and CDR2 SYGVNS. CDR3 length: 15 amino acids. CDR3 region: CASYEGDIHTGELFF. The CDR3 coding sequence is TGTGCCAGCTATGAGGGGGATATACACACCGGGGAGCTGTTTTTT.

Here the CDR3 reads CASSSGQAWSSYNSPLHF. The CDR3 DNA reads TGTGCCAGCAGCTCCGGACAGGCCTGGAGCTCCTATAATTCACCCCTCCACTTT. The rearrangement joins TRBV3-1 (or the pseudogene TRBV3-2) to TRBJ1-6; 7 bases match TRBD1. The length of the CDR3 is 18 residues. Germline CDR1 reads LGHDT; CDR2 reads YNNKEL (reference sequence). Germline trimming cut 5 bases from V and 0 bases from J; bases unmatched to any gene: 10.

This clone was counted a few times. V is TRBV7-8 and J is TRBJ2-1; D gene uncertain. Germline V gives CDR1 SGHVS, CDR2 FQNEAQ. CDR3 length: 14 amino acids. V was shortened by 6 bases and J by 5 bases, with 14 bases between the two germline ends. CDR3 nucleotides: TGTGCCAGCAGGGGTGCGGTCGCGAACAATGAGCAGTTCTTC. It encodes CASRGAVANNEQFF.

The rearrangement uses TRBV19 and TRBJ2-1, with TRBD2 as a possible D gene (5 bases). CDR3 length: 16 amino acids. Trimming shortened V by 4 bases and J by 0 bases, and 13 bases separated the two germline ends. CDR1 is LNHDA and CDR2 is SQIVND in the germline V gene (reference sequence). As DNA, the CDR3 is TGTGCCAGTAGTACTCTTCCGGGGAGCTCCTACAATGAGCAGTTCTTC. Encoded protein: CASSTLPGSSYNEQFF.

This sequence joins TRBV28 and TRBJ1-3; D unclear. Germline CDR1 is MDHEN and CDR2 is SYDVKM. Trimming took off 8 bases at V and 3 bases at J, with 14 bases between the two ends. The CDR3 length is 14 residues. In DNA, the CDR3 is TGTGCCAGCGGAATTCAGGAAGGTGGAAACACCATATATTTT. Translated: CASGIQEGGNTIYF.

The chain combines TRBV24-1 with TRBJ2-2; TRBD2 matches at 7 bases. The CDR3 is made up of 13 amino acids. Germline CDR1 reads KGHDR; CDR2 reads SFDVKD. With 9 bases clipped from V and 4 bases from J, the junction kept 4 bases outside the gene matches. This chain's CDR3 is CATRREATGELFF. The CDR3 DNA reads TGTGCCACCCGACGGGAGGCCACCGGGGAGCTGTTTTTT.

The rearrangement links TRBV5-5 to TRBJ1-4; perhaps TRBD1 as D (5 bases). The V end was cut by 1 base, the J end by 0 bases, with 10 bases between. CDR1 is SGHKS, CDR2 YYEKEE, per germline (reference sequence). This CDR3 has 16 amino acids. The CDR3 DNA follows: TGTGCCAGCAGCTTGTGGGGGGTTGCAACTAATGAAAAACTGTTTTTT. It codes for CASSLWGVATNEKLFF.

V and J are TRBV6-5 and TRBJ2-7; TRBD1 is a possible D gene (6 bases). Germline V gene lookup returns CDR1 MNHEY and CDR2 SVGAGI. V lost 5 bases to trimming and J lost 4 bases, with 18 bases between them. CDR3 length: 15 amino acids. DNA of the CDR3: TGTGCCAGCAGTCCAGACAGGCCCCCTGGTTACGAGCAGTACTTC. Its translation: CASSPDRPPGYEQYF.

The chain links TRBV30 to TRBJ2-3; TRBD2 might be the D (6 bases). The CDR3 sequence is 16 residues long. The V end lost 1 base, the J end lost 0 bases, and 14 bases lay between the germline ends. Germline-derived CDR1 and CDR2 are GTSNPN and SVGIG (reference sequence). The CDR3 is CAWSGGPSESTDTQYF. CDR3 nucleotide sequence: TGTGCCTGGAGTGGGGGCCCTAGCGAGAGCACAGATACGCAGTATTTT. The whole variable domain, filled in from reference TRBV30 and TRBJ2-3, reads SQTIHQWPATLVQPVGSPLSLECTVEGTSNPNLYWYRQAAGRGLQLLFYSVGIGQISSEVPQNLSASRPQDRQFILSSKKLLLSDSGFYLCAWSGGPSESTDTQYFGPGTRLTVL.

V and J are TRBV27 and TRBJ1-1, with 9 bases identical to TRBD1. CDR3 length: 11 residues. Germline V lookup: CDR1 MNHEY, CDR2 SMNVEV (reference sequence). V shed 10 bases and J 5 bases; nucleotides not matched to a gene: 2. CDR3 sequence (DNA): TGTGCCATTGGACAGGGGACTGAAGCTTTCTTT. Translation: CAIGQGTEAFF.

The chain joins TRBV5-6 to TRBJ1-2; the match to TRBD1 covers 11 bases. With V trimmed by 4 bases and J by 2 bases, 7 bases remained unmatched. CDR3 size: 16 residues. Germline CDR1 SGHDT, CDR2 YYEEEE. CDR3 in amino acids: CASSTGQGAENYGYTF. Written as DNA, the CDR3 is TGTGCCAGCAGCACCGGACAGGGGGCTGAGAACTATGGCTACACCTTC.

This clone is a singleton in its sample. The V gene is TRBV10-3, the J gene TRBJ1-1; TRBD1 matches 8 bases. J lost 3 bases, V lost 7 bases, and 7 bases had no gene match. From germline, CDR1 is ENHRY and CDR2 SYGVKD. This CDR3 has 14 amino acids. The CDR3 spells CAITQGARDTEAFF. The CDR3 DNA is TGTGCCATCACCCAGGGGGCGCGGGACACTGAAGCTTTCTTT.